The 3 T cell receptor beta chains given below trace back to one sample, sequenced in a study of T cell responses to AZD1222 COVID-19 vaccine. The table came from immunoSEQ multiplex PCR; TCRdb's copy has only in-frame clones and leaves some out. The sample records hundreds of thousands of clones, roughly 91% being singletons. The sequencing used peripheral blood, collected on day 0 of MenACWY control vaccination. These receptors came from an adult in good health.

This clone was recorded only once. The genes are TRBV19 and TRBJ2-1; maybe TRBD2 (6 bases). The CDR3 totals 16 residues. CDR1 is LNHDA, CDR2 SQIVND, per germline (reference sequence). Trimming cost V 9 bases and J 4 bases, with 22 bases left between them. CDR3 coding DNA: TGTGCCAGCCGCATCGGGGGTAGGGAGCCTTACAATGAGCAGTTCTTC. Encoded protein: CASRIGGREPYNEQFF.

CDR3 DNA sequence: TGCGCCAGCAGCTTGACAGGGAATGGGCACTATGGCTACACCTTC. This codes for CASSLTGNGHYGYTF. V and J are TRBV5-1 and TRBJ1-2; perhaps TRBD1 as D (6 bases). The V end lost 1 base, the J end lost 3 bases, and 13 bases lay between the germline ends. The CDR3 extends over 15 amino acids. Germline assignment: CDR1 SGHRS and CDR2 YFSETQ.

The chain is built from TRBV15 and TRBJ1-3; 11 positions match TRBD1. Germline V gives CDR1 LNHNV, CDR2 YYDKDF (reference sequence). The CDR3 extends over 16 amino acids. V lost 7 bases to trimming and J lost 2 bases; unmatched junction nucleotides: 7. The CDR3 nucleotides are TGTGCCACCAAACCTCCGGGACAGGGGGCTGGAAACACCATATATTTT. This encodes CATKPPGQGAGNTIYF.